This TCR beta chain was identified during a study of OX40 agonist ivuxolimab in advanced cancers. The CDR3 runs to 14 residues. The germline V and J ends were trimmed by 1 base and 5 bases, with 14 bases remaining between them. Germline-derived CDR1 and CDR2 are GTSNPN and SVGIG (reference sequence). Using immunoSEQ multiplex PCR, the repertoire was profiled, and TCRdb retains in-frame clones only, with some absent. The table includes around 57,000 clones, about 90% detected once. The input for sequencing was CD4+ or CD8+ T cells sorted from blood, taken in a trial of the OX40 agonist ivuxolimab. This clonotype originated in an adult with an advanced solid tumor such as melanoma, head and neck, liver or kidney cancer. The chain has TRBV30 and TRBJ1-2; weak D call: TRBD1 (5 bases). CDR3 amino acids: CAWSGGQGGYGYTF. The DNA of the CDR3 is TGTGCCTGGAGTGGAGGGCAGGGAGGATATGGCTACACCTTC. The whole variable domain, filled in from reference TRBV30 and TRBJ1-2, reads SQTIHQWPATLVQPVGSPLSLECTVEGTSNPNLYWYRQAAGRGLQLLFYSVGIGQISSEVPQNLSASRPQDRQFILSSKKLLLSDSGFYLCAWSGGQGGYGYTFGSGTRLTVV.